The 20 T cell receptor beta chains below all came from one sample that was sequenced in a study of CD8 T cells in ankylosing spondylitis. The study, taken as a whole, reports: A motif of fewer than ten highly homologous TCR beta variants was seen as apparently characteristic of ankylosing spondylitis blood.

TCRdb re-derived calls from the 5' RACE reads in MiXCR, one entry per CDR3 protein. The sample yields around 450,000 distinct CDR3 sequences, about 25% seen once. Their antigens are not known. Sequencing used blood, either unsorted or a sorted T cell fraction (not recorded which). These receptors were collected from a male donor with ankylosing spondylitis.

This clonotype was counted only a few times. CDR3 residues: CASSFSGRGNEKLFF. DNA of the CDR3: TGTGCCAGCAGCTTCTCAGGAAGGGGTAACGAAAAACTGTTTTTT. V is TRBV11-2 and J is TRBJ1-4; weak D call: TRBD1 (5 bases). Germline CDR1 is SGHAT and CDR2 is FQNNGV. The V gene lost 3 bases and the J gene lost 8 bases, with 16 bases spanning the gap. The CDR3 has 15 residues.

The chain carries TRBV7-9 and TRBJ1-1, with a possible D match to TRBD1 (6 bases). Trimming shortened V by 0 bases and J by 5 bases, and 10 bases separated the two germline ends. Germline CDR1 SEHNR, CDR2 FQNEAQ (reference sequence). The CDR3 contains 14 residues. The CDR3 DNA follows: TGTGCCAGCAGCTTAGCCCCAGGGGAGACTGAAGCTTTCTTT. Its translation: CASSLAPGETEAFF.

The chain carries TRBV29-1 and TRBJ1-1; 9 bases agree with TRBD1. V lost 3 bases to trimming and J lost 5 bases; unmatched junction nucleotides: 10. The CDR3 contains 15 residues. Per germline, CDR1 SQVTM and CDR2 ANQGSEA. The chain's CDR3 is CSVEGVQGARTEAFF. The CDR3 nucleotides read TGCAGCGTTGAGGGGGTACAGGGGGCGCGGACTGAAGCTTTCTTT.

The V gene is TRBV11-2, the J gene TRBJ1-1; the D gene is possibly TRBD1 (6 bases). V gave up 0 bases and J gave up 7 bases, with 15 bases separating them. The CDR3 extends over 15 amino acids. Germline V gene sequence: CDR1 SGHAT, CDR2 FQNNGV. CDR3 DNA sequence: TGTGCCAGCAGCTTAGACGGGGGCGCAGGTCGTGAAGCTTTCTTT. Translation gives CASSLDGGAGREAFF.

The chain carries TRBV5-4 and TRBJ2-3, with TRBD1 matching 10 bases. Trimming removed 2 bases from V and 4 bases from J; junction bases left unmatched: 4. CDR1 SGHNT and CDR2 YYREEE come from the germline V gene (reference sequence). The CDR3 consists of 15 residues. The CDR3 bases are TGTGCCAGCAGCTTAGGGACAGGGGATGCAGATACGCAGTATTTT. Translation gives CASSLGTGDADTQYF.

This clonotype turned up a few times. The chain has TRBV4-2 and TRBJ2-3, with D perhaps matching TRBD2 (6 bases). CDR1 is LGHNA and CDR2 is YNFKEQ in the germline V gene. V was pared by 1 base and J by 0 bases, with 14 bases between. The CDR3 consists of 17 residues. This CDR3 is CASSQVRTGESTDTQYF. Written as DNA, the CDR3 is TGTGCCAGCAGCCAAGTTCGAACGGGAGAGAGCACAGATACGCAGTATTTT.

The gene calls are TRBV20-1 and TRBJ1-1, with a weak D call TRBD1 (6 bases). This CDR3 region has 15 residues. From germline, CDR1 is DFQATT and CDR2 SNEGSKA (reference sequence). Trimming removed 5 bases at V and 1 base at J, with 17 bases between. CDR3 loop: CSAPGVGAKNTEAFF. As DNA, the CDR3 is TGCAGTGCTCCAGGGGTGGGCGCTAAGAACACTGAAGCTTTCTTT.

The rearrangement joins TRBV5-1 to TRBJ1-2; possible D gene TRBD1, 5 bases. Germline values: CDR1 SGHRS, CDR2 YFSETQ. The V end lost 5 bases, the J end lost 6 bases, and 17 bases lay between the germline ends. The CDR3 consists of 14 residues. CDR3 in DNA: TGCGCCAGCAGAAACCTAGCGGGGGAGGATGGCTACACCTTC. Translating it yields CASRNLAGEDGYTF.

There are a few counts of this clonotype. The CDR3 loop is CASSPARGGTQYF. CDR3 DNA: TGTGCCAGCAGTCCGGCGCGGGGCGGTACGCAGTATTTT. The V gene is TRBV27, the J gene TRBJ2-3; D perhaps matches TRBD2 (6 bases). V was pared by 5 bases and J by 8 bases, with 14 bases between. CDR3 length: 13 amino acids. Per germline, CDR1 MNHEY and CDR2 SMNVEV (reference sequence).

The J gene is TRBJ2-7, the V gene TRBV20-1, with D possibly being TRBD1 (6 bases). V lost 0 bases to trimming and J lost 4 bases, with 16 bases between them. Germline CDR1 DFQATT, CDR2 SNEGSKA (reference sequence). CDR3 length equals 15 residues. The CDR3 reads CSARDLSQGWYEQYF. CDR3 nucleotide sequence: TGCAGTGCTAGAGATTTGTCCCAGGGGTGGTACGAGCAGTACTTC.

The rearrangement links TRBV5-1 to TRBJ1-6, with a tentative D call TRBD1 (5 bases). From germline, CDR1 is SGHRS and CDR2 YFSETQ. The CDR3 extends over 20 amino acids. Trimming took 0 bases from V and 7 from J, leaving 26 bases between them. In nucleotides, the CDR3 is TGCGCCAGCAGCTTGGCCCTTAGGGACCGCGGAGAGTTAAAGAATTCACCCCTCCACTTT. It encodes CASSLALRDRGELKNSPLHF.

The V and J genes are TRBV12-3 or TRBV12-4 and TRBJ2-5; D is perhaps TRBD1 or TRBD2 (5 bases each). The CDR3 sequence is 16 residues long. Trimming removed 3 bases at V and 6 bases at J, with 20 bases between. The CDR3 loop reads CASSFVSREREKTQYF. CDR3 DNA: TGTGCCAGCAGTTTTGTGTCCAGGGAAAGGGAGAAGACCCAGTACTTC.

The chain couples TRBV29-1 to TRBJ1-5, with 9 nucleotides matching TRBD1. The V gene's germline CDR1 is SQVTM and CDR2 ANQGSEA. This CDR3 region has 13 residues. V dropped 4 bases and J dropped 5; count of bases not matched to a gene: 3. Here the CDR3 DNA reads TGCAGCGTTGCGACAGGGGGAGATCAGCCCCAGCATTTT. As protein: CSVATGGDQPQHF.

The rearrangement links TRBV4-2 to TRBJ2-2; D is undetermined. The CDR3 is 17 residues long. The germline V gene encodes CDR1 LGHNA and CDR2 YNFKEQ. V was trimmed by 4 bases and J by 1 base, leaving 16 bases between them. CDR3 sequence (DNA): TGTGCCAGCAGCCTCCCGGAAAACGGCAGGAACACCGGGGAGCTGTTTTTT. It encodes CASSLPENGRNTGELFF.

The chain has TRBV5-1 and TRBJ1-4; 7 nucleotides match TRBD1. Germline CDR1 reads SGHRS; CDR2 reads YFSETQ. Trimming took 4 bases from V and 7 from J; bases not matched to a gene: 7. CDR3 length equals 14 residues. CDR3 loop: CASSIDRASEKLFF. CDR3 sequence (DNA): TGCGCCAGCAGCATTGACAGGGCTAGTGAAAAACTGTTTTTT.

This clonotype has a handful of counts. This rearrangement joins TRBV5-1 to TRBJ2-7; 7 nucleotides agree with TRBD2. With V trimmed by 0 bases and J by 7 bases, 10 bases remained unmatched. Germline CDR1 SGHRS, CDR2 YFSETQ. This CDR3 has 15 amino acids. The CDR3 region is CASSLALAASYEQYF. The DNA of the CDR3 is TGCGCCAGCAGCTTGGCCCTAGCGGCCTCTTATGAGCAGTACTTC. The whole variable domain, remainder taken from reference TRBV5-1 and TRBJ2-7, is KAGVTQTPRYLIKTRGQQVTLSCSPISGHRSVSWYQQTPGQGLQFLFEYFSETQRNKGNFPGRFSGRQFSNSRSEMNVSTLELGDSALYLCASSLALAASYEQYFGPGTRLTVT.

This chain uses TRBV2 with TRBJ2-5, with D possibly being TRBD1 (6 bases). The germline V and J ends were trimmed by 5 bases and 4 bases, with 11 bases remaining between them. CDR1 SNHLY and CDR2 FYNNEI come from the germline V gene. The CDR3 is 13 residues long. The CDR3 protein is CASSYTGIETQYF. In nucleotides, the CDR3 is TGTGCCAGCAGTTATACAGGGATAGAGACCCAGTACTTC.

The chain uses TRBV5-1 and TRBJ2-7, with 11 bases identical to TRBD1. The CDR3 extends over 15 amino acids. Germline lookup yields CDR1 SGHRS and CDR2 YFSETQ. V trimming: 4 bases; J trimming: 7 bases; junction bases outside the gene matches: 10. Here the CDR3 DNA reads TGCGCCAGCAGCCTTTGGACAGGGGGCGAGTCAGAGCAGTACTTC. Protein sequence: CASSLWTGGESEQYF.

The chain combines TRBV18 with TRBJ2-7, with D possibly TRBD1 on 6 matching bases. Germline CDR1 KGHSH, CDR2 LQKENI. Trimming pared 2 bases from V and 3 bases from J, leaving 11 bases between. This CDR3 spans 14 amino acids. The CDR3 reads CASSPRARGYEQYV. As DNA, the CDR3 is TGTGCCAGCTCACCAAGGGCCAGGGGCTACGAGCAGTACGTC.

In this sample, this clonotype turned up a few times. The chain carries TRBV5-1 and TRBJ2-1, with 8 bases that match TRBD1. Germline values: CDR1 SGHRS, CDR2 YFSETQ. Trimming at V came to 1 base and at J to 3 bases, leaving 3 bases not matched to a gene. The CDR3 spans 15 residues. The CDR3 region has the DNA TGCGCCAGCAGCTTGTCAGGGGGCGACTACAATGAGCAGTTCTTC. It specifies CASSLSGGDYNEQFF.